The rows below give T cell receptor beta chains drawn from one sample of a study of cytomegalovirus exposure and HLA in healthy donors. Repertoires were generated with immunoSEQ multiplex PCR, while TCRdb's copy carries only in-frame clones and drops some. The sample consists of fewer than 150,000 clones, more than 80% of them appearing once. The specimen was PBMCs. These TCRs come from a woman in her thirties in good health and CMV-seropositive. CDR3s include the opening cysteine and the closing phenylalanine or tryptophan. A D gene is named only where the DNA matches it firmly. For some rows the clone size is stated as once, few or many, or as a class when expanded; others skip it.

DNA,CDR3,J,D,size,V
TGTGCCAGCAGCTATCAGGGGGCGCTTAATGAAAAACTGTTTTTT,CASSYQGALNEKLFF,TRBJ1-4,TRBD1,few,TRBV6-6
TGTGCCAGCAGTTTAAATCCCAGGGGAGTGGAAGAGACCCAGTACTTC,CASSLNPRGVEETQYF,TRBJ2-5,-,-,TRBV27
TGTGCCAGCAGTTCAGGGACTCTACGCAATGAGCAGTTCTTC,CASSSGTLRNEQFF,TRBJ2-1,-,few,TRBV28
TGTGCCAGCAGCGTTAGCGGCCAGTCCTACGAGCAGTACTTC,CASSVSGQSYEQYF,TRBJ2-7,-,-,TRBV9
TGTGCCAGCAGCTTGGAAGGGGGCGAAACTGAAGCTTTCTTT,CASSLEGGETEAFF,TRBJ1-1,TRBD1,-,TRBV5-4
TGTGCCAGCAGCCCAGCAGGTGGGGAGACCCAGTACTTC,CASSPAGGETQYF,TRBJ2-5,-,-,TRBV7-9
TGTGCCAGCAGACGACTAGCGGGAGGCTCCTACGAGCAGTACTTC,CASRRLAGGSYEQYF,TRBJ2-7,TRBD2,-,TRBV27
TGTGCCAGCAGTCGACAGGGGTCGGAAAGCTACTATGGCTACACCTTC,CASSRQGSESYYGYTF,TRBJ1-2,TRBD1,-,TRBV6-6
TGTGCCAGCAGTGAAGCGGATGGCGGGGGCACAGATACGCAGTATTTT,CASSEADGGGTDTQYF,TRBJ2-3,-,-,TRBV6-1
TGTGCCAGCAGCTTCGAGCGGGGAGGAGATGGCTACACCTTC,CASSFERGGDGYTF,TRBJ1-2,-,-,TRBV7-9
TGTGCCAGCAGTGTTAGCCCCCGGGGCAATCAGCCCCAGCATTTT,CASSVSPRGNQPQHF,TRBJ1-5,-,-,TRBV6-1
TGTGCCTGGAGAGAGGACAGGACAGGGAAGACTTTCTTT,CAWREDRTGKTFF,TRBJ1-1,TRBD1,-,TRBV30
TGTGCCATCAGTGGTTCGGGGGGGGCCTACGAGCAGTACTTC,CAISGSGGAYEQYF,TRBJ2-7,TRBD2,-,TRBV10-3
TGTGCCAGCAGCAGGGCCCTGACCGGGGAGCTGTTTTTT,CASSRALTGELFF,TRBJ2-2,-,-,TRBV25-1
TGTGCCAGCAGCGTAGAGGGGACACCCTCCCTGGGGCAGTACTTC,CASSVEGTPSLGQYF,TRBJ2-7,-,-,TRBV9
TGCGCCAGCAGCTTCGGGACTAGTGTTTACGAGCAGTACTTC,CASSFGTSVYEQYF,TRBJ2-7,TRBD2,-,TRBV5-1
TGTGCCAGCAGCTTAGGCCGGGACAGGGGGGGCACTGAAGCTTTCTTT,CASSLGRDRGGTEAFF,TRBJ1-1,TRBD1,-,TRBV7-9
TGTGCCAGCAGTGTGTCGGAGCAGTACTTC,CASSVSEQYF,TRBJ2-5,-,-,TRBV2